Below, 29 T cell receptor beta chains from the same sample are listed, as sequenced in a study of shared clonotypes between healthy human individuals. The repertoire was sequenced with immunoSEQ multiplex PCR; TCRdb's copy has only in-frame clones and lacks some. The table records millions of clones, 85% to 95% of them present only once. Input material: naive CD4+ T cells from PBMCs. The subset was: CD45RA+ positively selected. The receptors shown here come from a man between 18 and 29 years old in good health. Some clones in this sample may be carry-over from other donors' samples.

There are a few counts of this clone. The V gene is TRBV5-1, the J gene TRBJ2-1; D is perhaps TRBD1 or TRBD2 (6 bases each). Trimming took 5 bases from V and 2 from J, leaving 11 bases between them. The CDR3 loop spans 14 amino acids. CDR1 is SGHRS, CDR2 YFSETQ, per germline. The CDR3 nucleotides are TGCGCCAGCAGGGAGGGACAAGCCTACAATGAGCAGTTCTTC. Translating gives CASREGQAYNEQFF.

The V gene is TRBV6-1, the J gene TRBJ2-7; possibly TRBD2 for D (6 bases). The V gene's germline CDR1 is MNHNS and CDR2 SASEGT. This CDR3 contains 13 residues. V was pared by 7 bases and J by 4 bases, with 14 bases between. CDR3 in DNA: TGTGCCAGCATGGTACAGGAGGGGTACGAGCAGTACTTC. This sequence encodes CASMVQEGYEQYF.

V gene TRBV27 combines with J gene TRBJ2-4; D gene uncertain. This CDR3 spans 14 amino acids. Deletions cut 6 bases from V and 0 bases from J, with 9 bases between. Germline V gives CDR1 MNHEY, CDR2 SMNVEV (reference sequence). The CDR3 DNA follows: TGTGCCAGCAGGGGCCTCCTAGCCAAAAACATTCAGTACTTC. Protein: CASRGLLAKNIQYF.

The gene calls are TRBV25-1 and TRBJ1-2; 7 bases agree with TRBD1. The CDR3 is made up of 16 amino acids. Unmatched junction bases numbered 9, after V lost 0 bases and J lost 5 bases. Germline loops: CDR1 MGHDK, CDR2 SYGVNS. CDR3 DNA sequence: TGTGCCAGCAGTGAATATCTCACAGGGGCCTCGTATGGCTACACCTTC. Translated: CASSEYLTGASYGYTF.

CDR3 bases: TGTGCCAGCAGCGTAGATTCAGGGGGAAGTCAGCCCCAGCATTTT. This gives the protein CASSVDSGGSQPQHF. The chain has TRBV9 and TRBJ1-5; 7 bases are shared with TRBD1. Germline values: CDR1 SGDLS, CDR2 YYNGEE. This CDR3 has 15 amino acids. After removal of 0 bases from V and 6 bases from J, the junction contained 6 bases not matched to a gene.

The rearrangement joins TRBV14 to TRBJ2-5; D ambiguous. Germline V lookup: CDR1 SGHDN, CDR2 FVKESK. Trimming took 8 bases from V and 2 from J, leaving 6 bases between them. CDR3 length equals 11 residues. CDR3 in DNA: TGTGCCAGCGGACGTCAAGAGACCCAGTACTTC. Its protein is CASGRQETQYF.

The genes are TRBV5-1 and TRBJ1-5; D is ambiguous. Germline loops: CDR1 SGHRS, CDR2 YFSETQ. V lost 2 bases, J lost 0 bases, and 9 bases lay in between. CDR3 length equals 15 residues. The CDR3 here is CASSLEADSNQPQHF. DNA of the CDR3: TGCGCCAGCAGCTTAGAAGCAGATAGCAATCAGCCCCAGCATTTT.

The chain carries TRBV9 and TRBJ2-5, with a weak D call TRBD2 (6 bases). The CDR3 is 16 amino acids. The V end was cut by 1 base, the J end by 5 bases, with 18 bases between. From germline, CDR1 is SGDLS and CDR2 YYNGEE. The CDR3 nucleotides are TGTGCCAGCAGCGTAATGGGCGGGGTTCGAGGGGAGACCCAGTACTTC. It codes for CASSVMGGVRGETQYF.

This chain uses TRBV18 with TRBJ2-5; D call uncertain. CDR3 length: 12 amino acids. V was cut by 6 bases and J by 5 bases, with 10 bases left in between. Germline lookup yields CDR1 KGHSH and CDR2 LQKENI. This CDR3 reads CASSDLSETQYF. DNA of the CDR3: TGTGCCAGCTCTGACTTATCGGAGACCCAGTACTTC. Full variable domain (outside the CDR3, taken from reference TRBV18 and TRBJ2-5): NAGVMQNPRHLVRRRGQEARLRCSPMKGHSHVYWYRQLPEEGLKFMVYLQKENIIDESGMPKERFSAEFPKEGPSILRIQQVVRGDSAAYFCASSDLSETQYFGPGTRLLVL.

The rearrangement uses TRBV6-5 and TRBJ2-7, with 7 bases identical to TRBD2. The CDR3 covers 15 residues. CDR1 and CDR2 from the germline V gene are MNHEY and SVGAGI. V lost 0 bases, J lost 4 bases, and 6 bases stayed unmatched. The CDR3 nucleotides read TGTGCCAGCAGTTACTCAAGGGAGGGTCCGTACGAGCAGTACTTC. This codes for CASSYSREGPYEQYF.

The CDR3 DNA is TGTGCCAGCTCACTCGGACTAGTTCAAGATACGCAGTATTTT. It encodes CASSLGLVQDTQYF. The V call is TRBV18, the J call TRBJ2-3, with 7 bases fitting TRBD2. Germline CDR1 reads KGHSH; CDR2 reads LQKENI. J lost 5 bases, V lost 4 bases, and 6 bases had no gene match. The CDR3 is 14 amino acids. The variable domain in full, with the rest retrieved from reference TRBV18 and TRBJ2-3, is NAGVMQNPRHLVRRRGQEARLRCSPMKGHSHVYWYRQLPEEGLKFMVYLQKENIIDESGMPKERFSAEFPKEGPSILRIQQVVRGDSAAYFCASSLGLVQDTQYFGPGTRLTVL.

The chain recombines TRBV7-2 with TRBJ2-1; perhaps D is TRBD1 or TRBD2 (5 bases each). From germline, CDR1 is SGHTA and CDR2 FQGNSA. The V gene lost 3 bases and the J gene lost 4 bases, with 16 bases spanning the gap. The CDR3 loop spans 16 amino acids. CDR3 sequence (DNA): TGTGCCAGCAGCTTGTCCGGGGCAGTCGCTTACAATGAGCAGTTCTTC. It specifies CASSLSGAVAYNEQFF.

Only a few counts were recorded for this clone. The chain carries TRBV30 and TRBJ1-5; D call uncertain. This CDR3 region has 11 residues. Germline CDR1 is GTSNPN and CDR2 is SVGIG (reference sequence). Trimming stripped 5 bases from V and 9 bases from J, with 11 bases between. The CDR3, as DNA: TGTGCCTGGGCCCGGACTGGGCCCCAGCATTTT. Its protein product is CAWARTGPQHF.

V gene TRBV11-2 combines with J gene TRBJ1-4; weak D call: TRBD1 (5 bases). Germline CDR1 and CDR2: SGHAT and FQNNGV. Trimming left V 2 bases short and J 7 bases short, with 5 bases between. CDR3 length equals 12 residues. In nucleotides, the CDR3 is TGTGCCAGCAGCTTACAGGGTGAAAAACTGTTTTTT. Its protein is CASSLQGEKLFF. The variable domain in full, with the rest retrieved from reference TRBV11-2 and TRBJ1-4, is EAGVAQSPRYKIIEKRQSVAFWCNPISGHATLYWYQQILGQGPKLLIQFQNNGVVDDSQLPKDRFSAERLKGVDSTLKIQPAKLEDSAVYLCASSLQGEKLFFGSGTQLSVL.

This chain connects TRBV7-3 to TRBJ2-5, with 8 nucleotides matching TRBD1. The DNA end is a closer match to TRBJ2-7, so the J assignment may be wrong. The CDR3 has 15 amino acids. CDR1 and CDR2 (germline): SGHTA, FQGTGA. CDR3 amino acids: CASSLTGARGDEQYF. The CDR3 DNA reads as TGTGCCAGCAGCTTGACAGGGGCCCGCGGGGACGAGCAGTACTTC.

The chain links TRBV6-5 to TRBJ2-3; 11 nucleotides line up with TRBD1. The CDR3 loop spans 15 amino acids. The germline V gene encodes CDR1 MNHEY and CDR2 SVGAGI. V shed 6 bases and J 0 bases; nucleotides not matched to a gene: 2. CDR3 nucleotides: TGTGCCAGCAGGGACAGGGGGCACAGCACAGATACGCAGTATTTT. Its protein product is CASRDRGHSTDTQYF.

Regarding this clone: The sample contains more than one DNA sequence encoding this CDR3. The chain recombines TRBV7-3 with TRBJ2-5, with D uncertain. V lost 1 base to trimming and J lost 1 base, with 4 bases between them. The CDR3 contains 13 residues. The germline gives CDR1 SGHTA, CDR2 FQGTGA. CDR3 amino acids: CASSLIVQETQYF. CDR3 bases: TGTGCCAGCAGCTTAATTGTCCAAGAGACCCAGTACTTC.

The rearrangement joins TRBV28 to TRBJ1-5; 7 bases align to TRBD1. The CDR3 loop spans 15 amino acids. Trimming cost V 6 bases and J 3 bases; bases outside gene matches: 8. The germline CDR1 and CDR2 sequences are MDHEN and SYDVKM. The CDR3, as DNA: TGTGCCAGCAGACTACAGGGGCGGGTCAATCAGCCCCAGCATTTT. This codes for CASRLQGRVNQPQHF.

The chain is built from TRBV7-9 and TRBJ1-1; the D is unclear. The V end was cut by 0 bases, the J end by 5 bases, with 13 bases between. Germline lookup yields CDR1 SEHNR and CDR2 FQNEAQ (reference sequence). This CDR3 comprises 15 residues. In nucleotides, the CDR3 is TGTGCCAGCAGCTTAGCTGGACCCCAAGGGACTGAAGCTTTCTTT. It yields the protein CASSLAGPQGTEAFF.

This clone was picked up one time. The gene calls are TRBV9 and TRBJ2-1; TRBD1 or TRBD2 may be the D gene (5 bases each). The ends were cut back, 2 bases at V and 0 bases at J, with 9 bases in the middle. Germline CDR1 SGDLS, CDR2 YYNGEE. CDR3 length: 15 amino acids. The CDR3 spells CASSVDGASYNEQFF. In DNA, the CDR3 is TGTGCCAGCAGCGTGGACGGGGCCTCCTACAATGAGCAGTTCTTC.

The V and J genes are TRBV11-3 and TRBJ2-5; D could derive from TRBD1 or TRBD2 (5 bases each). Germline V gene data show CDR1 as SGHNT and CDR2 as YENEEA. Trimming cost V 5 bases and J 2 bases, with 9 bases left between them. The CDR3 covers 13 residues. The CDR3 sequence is CASSRGGQETQYF. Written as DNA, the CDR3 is TGTGCCAGCAGCCGGGGCGGACAAGAGACCCAGTACTTC.

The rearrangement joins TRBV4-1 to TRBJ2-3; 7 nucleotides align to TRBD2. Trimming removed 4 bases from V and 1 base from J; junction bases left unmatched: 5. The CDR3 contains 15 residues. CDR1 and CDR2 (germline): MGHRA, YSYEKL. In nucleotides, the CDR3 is TGCGCCAGCAGCCCCTGGAGCGGGGGCACAGATACGCAGTATTTT. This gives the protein CASSPWSGGTDTQYF.

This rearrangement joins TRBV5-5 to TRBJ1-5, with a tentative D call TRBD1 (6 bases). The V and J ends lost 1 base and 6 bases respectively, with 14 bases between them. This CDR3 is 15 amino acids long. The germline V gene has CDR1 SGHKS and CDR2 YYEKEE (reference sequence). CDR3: CASSLTQGIGQPQHF. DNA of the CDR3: TGTGCCAGCAGCTTGACTCAGGGGATAGGTCAGCCCCAGCATTTT.

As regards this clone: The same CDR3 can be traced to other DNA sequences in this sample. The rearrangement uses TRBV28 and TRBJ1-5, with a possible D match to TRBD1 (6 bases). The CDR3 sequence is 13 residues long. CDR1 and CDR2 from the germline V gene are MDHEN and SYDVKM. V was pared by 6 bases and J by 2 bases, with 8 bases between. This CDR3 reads CASSYRGNQPQHF. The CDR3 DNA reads TGTGCCAGCAGCTACAGGGGCAATCAGCCCCAGCATTTT.

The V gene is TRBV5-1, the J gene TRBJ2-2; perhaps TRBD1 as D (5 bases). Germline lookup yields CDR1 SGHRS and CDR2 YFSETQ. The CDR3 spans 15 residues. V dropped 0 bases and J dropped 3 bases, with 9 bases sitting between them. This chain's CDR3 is CASSLGRVHTGELFF. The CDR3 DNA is TGCGCCAGCAGCTTGGGCAGGGTACACACCGGGGAGCTGTTTTTT.

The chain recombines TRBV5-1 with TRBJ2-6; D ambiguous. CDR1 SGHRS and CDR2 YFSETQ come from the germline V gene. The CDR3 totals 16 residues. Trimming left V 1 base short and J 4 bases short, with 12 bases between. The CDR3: CASSLPDTAGANVLTF. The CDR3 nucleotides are TGCGCCAGCAGCTTGCCCGATACGGCAGGGGCCAACGTCCTGACTTTC.

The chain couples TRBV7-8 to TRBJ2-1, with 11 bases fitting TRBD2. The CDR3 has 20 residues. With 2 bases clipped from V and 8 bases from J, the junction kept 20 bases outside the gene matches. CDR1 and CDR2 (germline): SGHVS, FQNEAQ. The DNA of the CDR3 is TGTGCCAGCAGCTTAAGGAAGGCCCAAATAGCGGGAGGGCCCGTGTATGAGCAGTTCTTC. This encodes CASSLRKAQIAGGPVYEQFF.

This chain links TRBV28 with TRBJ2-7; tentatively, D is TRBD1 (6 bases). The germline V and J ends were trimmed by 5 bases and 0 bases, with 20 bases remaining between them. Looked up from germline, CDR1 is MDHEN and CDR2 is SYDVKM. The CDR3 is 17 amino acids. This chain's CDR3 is CASSQQGYWLSSYEQYF. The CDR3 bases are TGTGCCAGCAGTCAACAGGGATATTGGCTCTCCTCCTACGAGCAGTACTTC.

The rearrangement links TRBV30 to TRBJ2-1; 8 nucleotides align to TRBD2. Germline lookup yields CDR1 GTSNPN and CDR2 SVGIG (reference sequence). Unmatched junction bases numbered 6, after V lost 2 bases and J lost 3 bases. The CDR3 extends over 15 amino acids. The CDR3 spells CAWSSSSGFYNEQFF. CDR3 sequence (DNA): TGTGCCTGGAGTTCATCTAGCGGGTTCTACAATGAGCAGTTCTTC.